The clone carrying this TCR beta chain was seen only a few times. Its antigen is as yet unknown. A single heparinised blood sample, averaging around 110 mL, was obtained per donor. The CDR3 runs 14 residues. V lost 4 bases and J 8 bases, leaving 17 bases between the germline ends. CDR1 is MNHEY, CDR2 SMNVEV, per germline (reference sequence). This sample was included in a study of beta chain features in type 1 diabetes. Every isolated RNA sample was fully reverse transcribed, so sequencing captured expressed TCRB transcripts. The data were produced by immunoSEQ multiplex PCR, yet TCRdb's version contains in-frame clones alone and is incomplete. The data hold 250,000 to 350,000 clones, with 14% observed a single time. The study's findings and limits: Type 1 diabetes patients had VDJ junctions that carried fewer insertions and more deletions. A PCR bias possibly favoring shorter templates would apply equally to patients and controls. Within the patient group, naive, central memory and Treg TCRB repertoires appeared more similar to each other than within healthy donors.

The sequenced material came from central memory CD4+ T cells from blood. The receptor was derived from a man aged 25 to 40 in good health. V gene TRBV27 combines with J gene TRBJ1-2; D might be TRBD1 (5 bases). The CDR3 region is CASSSLTQAGGYTF. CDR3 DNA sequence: TGTGCCAGCAGTTCACTGACACAGGCGGGAGGCTACACCTTC.